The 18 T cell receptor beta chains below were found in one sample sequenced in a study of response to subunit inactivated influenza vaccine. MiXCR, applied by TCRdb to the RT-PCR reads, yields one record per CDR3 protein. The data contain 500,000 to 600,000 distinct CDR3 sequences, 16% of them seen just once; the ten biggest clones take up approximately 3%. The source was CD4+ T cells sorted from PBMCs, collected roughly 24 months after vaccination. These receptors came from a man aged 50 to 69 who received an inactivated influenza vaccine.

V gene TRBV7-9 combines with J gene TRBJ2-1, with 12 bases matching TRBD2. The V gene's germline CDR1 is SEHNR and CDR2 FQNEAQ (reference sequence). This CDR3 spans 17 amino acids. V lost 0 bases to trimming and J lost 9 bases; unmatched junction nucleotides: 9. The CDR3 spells CASSLAPASGRAGEQFF. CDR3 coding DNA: TGTGCCAGCAGCTTAGCGCCGGCTAGCGGGAGGGCCGGTGAGCAGTTCTTC.

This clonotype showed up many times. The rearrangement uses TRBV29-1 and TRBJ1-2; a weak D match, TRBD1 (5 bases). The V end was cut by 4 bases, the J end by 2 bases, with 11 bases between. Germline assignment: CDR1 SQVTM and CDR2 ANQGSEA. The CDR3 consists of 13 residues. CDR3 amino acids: CSVVGRQNYGYTF. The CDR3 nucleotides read TGCAGCGTTGTGGGGCGGCAAAACTATGGCTACACCTTC.

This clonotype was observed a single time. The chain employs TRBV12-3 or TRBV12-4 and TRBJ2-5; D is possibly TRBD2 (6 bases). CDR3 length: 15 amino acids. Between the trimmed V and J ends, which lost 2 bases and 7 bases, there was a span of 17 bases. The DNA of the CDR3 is TGTGCCAGCAGTTTAAGGGCGGGACCAAGGTGGACCCAGTACTTC. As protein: CASSLRAGPRWTQYF.

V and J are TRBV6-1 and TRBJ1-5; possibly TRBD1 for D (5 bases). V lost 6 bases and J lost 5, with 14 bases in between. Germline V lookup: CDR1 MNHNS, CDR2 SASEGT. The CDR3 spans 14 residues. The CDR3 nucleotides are TGTGCCAGCAGCGTAACCGGGACTGATCAGCCCCAGCATTTT. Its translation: CASSVTGTDQPQHF.

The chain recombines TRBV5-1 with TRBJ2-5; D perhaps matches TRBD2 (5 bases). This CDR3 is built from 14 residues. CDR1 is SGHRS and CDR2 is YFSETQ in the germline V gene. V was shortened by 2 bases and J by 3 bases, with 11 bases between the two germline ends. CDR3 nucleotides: TGCGCCAGCAGCTTCGTGGGAGCCGAAGAGACCCAGTACTTC. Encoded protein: CASSFVGAEETQYF. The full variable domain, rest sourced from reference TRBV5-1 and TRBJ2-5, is KAGVTQTPRYLIKTRGQQVTLSCSPISGHRSVSWYQQTPGQGLQFLFEYFSETQRNKGNFPGRFSGRQFSNSRSEMNVSTLELGDSALYLCASSFVGAEETQYFGPGTRLLVL.

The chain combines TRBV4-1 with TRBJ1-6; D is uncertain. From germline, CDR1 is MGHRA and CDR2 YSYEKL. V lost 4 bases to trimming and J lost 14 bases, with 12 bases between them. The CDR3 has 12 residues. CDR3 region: CASSPTIGSLHF. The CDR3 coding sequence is TGCGCCAGCAGCCCCACTATCGGGTCCCTCCACTTT.

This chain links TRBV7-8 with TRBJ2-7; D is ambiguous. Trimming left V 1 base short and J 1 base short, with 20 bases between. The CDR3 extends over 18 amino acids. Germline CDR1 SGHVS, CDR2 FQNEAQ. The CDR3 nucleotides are TGTGCCAGCAGCTTAGTGAGTTCCCTAATCCTAAGGTCCTACGAGCAGTACTTC. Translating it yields CASSLVSSLILRSYEQYF. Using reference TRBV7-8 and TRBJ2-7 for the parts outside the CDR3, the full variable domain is GAGVSQSPRYKVAKRGQDVALRCDPISGHVSLFWYQQALGQGPEFLTYFQNEAQLDKSGLPSDRFFAERPEGSVSTLKIQRTQQEDSAVYLCASSLVSSLILRSYEQYFGPGTRLTVT.

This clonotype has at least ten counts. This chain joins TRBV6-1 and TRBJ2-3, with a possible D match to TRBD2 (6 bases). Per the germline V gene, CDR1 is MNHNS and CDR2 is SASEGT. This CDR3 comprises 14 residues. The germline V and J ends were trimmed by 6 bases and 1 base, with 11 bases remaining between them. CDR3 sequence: CASRQPSGTDTQYF. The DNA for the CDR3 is TGTGCCAGCAGACAACCTAGCGGCACAGATACGCAGTATTTT.

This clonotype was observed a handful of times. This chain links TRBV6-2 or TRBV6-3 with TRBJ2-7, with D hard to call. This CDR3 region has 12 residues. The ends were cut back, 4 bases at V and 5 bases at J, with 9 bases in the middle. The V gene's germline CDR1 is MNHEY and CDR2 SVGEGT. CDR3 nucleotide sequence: TGTGCCAGCAGTTCCTACACCCACGAGCAGTACTTC. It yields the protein CASSSYTHEQYF.

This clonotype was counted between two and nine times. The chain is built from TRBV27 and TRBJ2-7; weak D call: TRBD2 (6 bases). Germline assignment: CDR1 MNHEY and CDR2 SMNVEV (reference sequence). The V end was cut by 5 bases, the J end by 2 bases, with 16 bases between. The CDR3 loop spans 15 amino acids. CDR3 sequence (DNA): TGTGCCAGCAGTACGAAGGGAGGAGGGGCCTACGAGCAGTACTTC. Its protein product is CASSTKGGGAYEQYF.

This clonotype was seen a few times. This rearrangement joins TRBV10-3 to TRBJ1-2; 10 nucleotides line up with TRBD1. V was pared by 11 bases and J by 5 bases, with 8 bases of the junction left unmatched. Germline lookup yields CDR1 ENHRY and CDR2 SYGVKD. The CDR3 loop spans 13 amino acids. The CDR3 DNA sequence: TGTGCCGCTTCCGGACAGGGGGGGTATGGCTACACCTTC. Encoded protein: CAASGQGGYGYTF.

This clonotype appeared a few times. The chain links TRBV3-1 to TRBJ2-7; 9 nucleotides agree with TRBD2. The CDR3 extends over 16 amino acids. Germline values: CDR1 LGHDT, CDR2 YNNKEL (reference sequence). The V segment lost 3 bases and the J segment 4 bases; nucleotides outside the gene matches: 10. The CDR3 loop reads CASSQAPGLAGYEQYF. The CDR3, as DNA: TGTGCCAGCAGCCAGGCACCGGGACTAGCCGGATACGAGCAGTACTTC.

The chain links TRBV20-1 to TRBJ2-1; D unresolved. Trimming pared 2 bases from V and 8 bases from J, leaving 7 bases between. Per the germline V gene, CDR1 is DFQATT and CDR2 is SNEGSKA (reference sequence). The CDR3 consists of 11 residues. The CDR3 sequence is CSARFAHEQFF. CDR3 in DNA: TGCAGTGCTAGATTCGCACATGAGCAGTTCTTC.

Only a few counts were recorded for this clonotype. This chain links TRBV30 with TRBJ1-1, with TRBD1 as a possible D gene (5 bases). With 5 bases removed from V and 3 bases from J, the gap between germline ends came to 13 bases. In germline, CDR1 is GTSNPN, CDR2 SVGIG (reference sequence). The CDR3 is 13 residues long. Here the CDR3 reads CAWARDGYTEAFF. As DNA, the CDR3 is TGTGCCTGGGCCCGGGACGGCTACACTGAAGCTTTCTTT.

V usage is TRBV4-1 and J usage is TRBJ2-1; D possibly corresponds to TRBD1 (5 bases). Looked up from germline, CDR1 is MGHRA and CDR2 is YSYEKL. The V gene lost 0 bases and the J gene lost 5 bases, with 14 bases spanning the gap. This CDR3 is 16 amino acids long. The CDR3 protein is CASSQEPRNRHNEQFF. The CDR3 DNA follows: TGCGCCAGCAGCCAAGAACCCCGTAACAGGCACAATGAGCAGTTCTTC.

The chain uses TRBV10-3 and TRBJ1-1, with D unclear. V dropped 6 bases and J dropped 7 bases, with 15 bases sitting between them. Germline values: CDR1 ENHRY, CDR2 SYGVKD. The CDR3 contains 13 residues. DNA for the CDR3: TGTGCCATCAGCGGTTCACCCGGCGGTGAAGCTTTCTTT. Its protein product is CAISGSPGGEAFF.

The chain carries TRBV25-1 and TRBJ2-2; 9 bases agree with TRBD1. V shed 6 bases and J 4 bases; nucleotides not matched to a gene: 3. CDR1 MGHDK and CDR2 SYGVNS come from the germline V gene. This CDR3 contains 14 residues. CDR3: CASRETGGTGELFF. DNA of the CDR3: TGTGCCAGCAGAGAGACAGGGGGCACCGGGGAGCTGTTTTTT.

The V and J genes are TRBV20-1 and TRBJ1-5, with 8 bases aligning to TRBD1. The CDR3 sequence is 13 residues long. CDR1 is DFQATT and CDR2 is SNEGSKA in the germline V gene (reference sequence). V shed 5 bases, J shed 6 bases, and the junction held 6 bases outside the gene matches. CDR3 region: CSAWAGGRQPQHF. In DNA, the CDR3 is TGCAGTGCTTGGGCAGGGGGCCGTCAGCCCCAGCATTTT.